This T cell receptor beta chain was sequenced for a study of T cells in Graves' hyperthyroidism and ophthalmopathy. Authors of the study amplified TCR beta CDR3 regions from RNA transcripts. HTBI primers were the set used in a first-round RT-PCR of the TCR CDR3. A single record per CDR3 protein comes from TCRdb applying MiXCR to the multiplex PCR reads. The sample yields about 380,000 distinct CDR3 sequences, approximately 15% seen once. The length of the CDR3 is 18 residues. Trimming cost V 5 bases and J 5 bases, with 27 bases left between them. Germline-derived CDR1 and CDR2 are LNHDA and SQIVND (reference sequence). Uncontrolled infection, other autoimmune disease, pregnancy or lactation excluded patients.

Sequenced input: blood. V usage is TRBV19 and J usage is TRBJ2-5; D not resolved. The sequence derives from a woman aged 60 to 75 with Graves' hyperthyroidism. Here the CDR3 DNA reads TGTGCCAGTAGTCTCAACCCCCAAAGGTCAGAGATCCGGGAGACCCAGTACTTC. It yields the protein CASSLNPQRSEIRETQYF.